This T cell receptor beta chain was obtained from a study of blood T cell repertoires in COVID-19. Study-level information: T cells, B-cell-depleted T cells, or PBMCs supplied cDNA or gDNA.

From germline, CDR1 is SQVTM and CDR2 ANQGSEA. Trimming left V 4 bases short and J 6 bases short, with 16 bases between. The CDR3 spans 13 residues. Produced via immunoSEQ multiplex PCR; TCRdb's table is partial and in-frame only. The repertoire holds 300,000 to 350,000 clones, with 90% as singletons. The material sequenced was peripheral blood. This receptor was taken from a woman aged 40 to 55 with COVID-19, enrolled during active disease. The rearrangement links TRBV29-1 to TRBJ2-7; weak D call: TRBD2 (6 bases). CDR3 region: CSVGGLGAPEQYF. CDR3 sequence (DNA): TGCAGCGTTGGGGGACTTGGAGCCCCCGAGCAGTACTTC.